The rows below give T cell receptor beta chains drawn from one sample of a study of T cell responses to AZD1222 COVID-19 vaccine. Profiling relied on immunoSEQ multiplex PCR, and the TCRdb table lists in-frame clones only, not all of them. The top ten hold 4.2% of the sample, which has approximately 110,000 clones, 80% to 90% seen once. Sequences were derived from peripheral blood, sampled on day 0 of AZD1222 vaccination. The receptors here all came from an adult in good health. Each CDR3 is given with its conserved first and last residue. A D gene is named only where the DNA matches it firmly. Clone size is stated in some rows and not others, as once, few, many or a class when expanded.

DNA: TGTGCCATCAGTGAGACCCAAGGGGGCAAGAACTATGGCTACACCTTC; CDR3: CAISETQGGKNYGYTF; J: TRBJ1-2; D: TRBD1; V: TRBV10-3; size: -
DNA: TGTGCCAGCAGTGCCTCGGGAGGGGTGGGCAATGAGCAGTTCTTC; CDR3: CASSASGGVGNEQFF; J: TRBJ2-1; D: TRBD2; V: TRBV25-1; size: -
DNA: TGTGCCAGCAGCTTAGATGGACAGGGTGACACCTTC; CDR3: CASSLDGQGDTF; J: TRBJ1-2; D: TRBD1; V: TRBV11-2; size: once
DNA: TGTGCCAGCAGTGCGACAGGGTGGGATTCACCCCTCCACTTT; CDR3: CASSATGWDSPLHF; J: TRBJ1-6; D: TRBD1; V: TRBV6-4; size: -
DNA: TGTGCCAGCAGCCAAGCGGGGGTAGGAGATACGCAGTATTTT; CDR3: CASSQAGVGDTQYF; J: TRBJ2-3; D: -; V: TRBV3-1/TRBV3-2; size: -
DNA: TGCGCCAGCAGCCAAGGGCTAGAGGGGGATGGCTACACCTTC; CDR3: CASSQGLEGDGYTF; J: TRBJ1-2; D: -; V: TRBV4-3; size: -
DNA: TGTGCCAGCAGCTTGAGACAGACCCACACCTATGGCTACACCTTC; CDR3: CASSLRQTHTYGYTF; J: TRBJ1-2; D: -; V: TRBV5-4; size: -
DNA: TGCGCCAGCAGCCAAGCACCGGGACAGCTCTACGAGCAGTACTTC; CDR3: CASSQAPGQLYEQYF; J: TRBJ2-7; D: TRBD1; V: TRBV4-3; size: -
DNA: TGTGCCAGCAGCTACTGGCTGGAACAGGGGGCTGGTGGCTACACCTTC; CDR3: CASSYWLEQGAGGYTF; J: TRBJ1-2; D: TRBD1; V: TRBV7-3; size: -
DNA: TGCGCCAGCAGCTTGGGGGGGACCCGGAGGGAGCAGTACTTC; CDR3: CASSLGGTRREQYF; J: TRBJ2-7; D: -; V: TRBV5-1; size: -
DNA: TGTGCCAGCAGTGATGGGGGACGTGGATCGAATAATTCACCCCTCCACTTT; CDR3: CASSDGGRGSNNSPLHF; J: TRBJ1-6; D: -; V: TRBV25-1; size: -
DNA: TGCGCCAGCAAGGGACAGGGACTTTACAATGAGCAGTTCTTC; CDR3: CASKGQGLYNEQFF; J: TRBJ2-1; D: TRBD1; V: TRBV5-1; size: -
DNA: TGTGCCAGCAGTCAGGGGGTATCTGAAGCTTTCTTT; CDR3: CASSQGVSEAFF; J: TRBJ1-1; D: TRBD1; V: TRBV6-5; size: -
DNA: TGTGCTAGCAGCTTGGGCTTTTTAGGGGGCGCGGGGAATGAGCAGTTCTTC; CDR3: CASSLGFLGGAGNEQFF; J: TRBJ2-1; D: -; V: TRBV7-7; size: -
DNA: TGTGCCAGCAGCTTAATGAGGAATGAAAAACTGTTTTTT; CDR3: CASSLMRNEKLFF; J: TRBJ1-4; D: -; V: TRBV7-2; size: -
DNA: TGTGCCAGCAGCAAATCAGAGTCTGGCTACACCTTC; CDR3: CASSKSESGYTF; J: TRBJ1-2; D: -; V: TRBV28; size: -
DNA: TGCGCCAGCAGCCAAGATCCCGGGTTTAGCAATCAGCCCCAGCATTTT; CDR3: CASSQDPGFSNQPQHF; J: TRBJ1-5; D: -; V: TRBV4-1; size: few
DNA: TGCAGCGTTGAGAAGGGTGGGAAGAACACTGAAGCTTTCTTT; CDR3: CSVEKGGKNTEAFF; J: TRBJ1-1; D: -; V: TRBV29-1; size: once
DNA: TGTGCCAGCAGCTTAGAGGGACGGCATCAGCCCCAGCATTTT; CDR3: CASSLEGRHQPQHF; J: TRBJ1-5; D: -; V: TRBV7-8; size: once
DNA: TGTGCCACCGGGGGGTGTTGGGGCGGCACTGAAGCTTTCTTT; CDR3: CATGGCWGGTEAFF; J: TRBJ1-1; D: -; V: TRBV24-1; size: -
DNA: TGTGCCAGCAGCCAGTGGACAGGCAGAGGGAGAGGGAGCTACGAGCAGTACTTC; CDR3: CASSQWTGRGRGSYEQYF; J: TRBJ2-7; D: TRBD1; V: TRBV28; size: -
DNA: TGTGCCACCAGTGACTCGGGGACGGATGAAAAACTGTTTTTT; CDR3: CATSDSGTDEKLFF; J: TRBJ1-4; D: -; V: TRBV24-1; size: -
DNA: TGTGCCAGCAGCCGGGACGGGGGCCTCACAGATACGCAGTATTTT; CDR3: CASSRDGGLTDTQYF; J: TRBJ2-3; D: -; V: TRBV3-1/TRBV3-2; size: -
DNA: TGTGCTAGTGGTTCCGATGGAAACACCATATATTTT; CDR3: CASGSDGNTIYF; J: TRBJ1-3; D: -; V: TRBV12-5; size: -
DNA: TGTGCCAGCAGCGTAGATGTCAGGACGACTTCTGGAAACACCATATATTTT; CDR3: CASSVDVRTTSGNTIYF; J: TRBJ1-3; D: -; V: TRBV9; size: -
DNA: TGTGCCAGCAGCCCGGTCCCGGGACAGGGTTCACCCCTCCACTTT; CDR3: CASSPVPGQGSPLHF; J: TRBJ1-6; D: TRBD1; V: TRBV5-6; size: -
DNA: TGTGCCAGCAGCCCACAATTGGGCCAGCGGAGCACAGATACGCAGTATTTT; CDR3: CASSPQLGQRSTDTQYF; J: TRBJ2-3; D: -; V: TRBV7-2; size: -
DNA: TGTGCCACCCAGACCAGGGGGTTACCAAAAGCTTTCTTT; CDR3: CATQTRGLPKAFF; J: TRBJ1-1; D: TRBD1; V: TRBV28; size: -
DNA: TGTGCCAGCAGCACCGGGACTGAGAATCAGCCCCAGCATTTT; CDR3: CASSTGTENQPQHF; J: TRBJ1-5; D: -; V: TRBV28; size: -
DNA: TGCGCCAGCAGCCCATCCCTGGGGGGGGCTGGGGCCAACGTCCTGACTTTC; CDR3: CASSPSLGGAGANVLTF; J: TRBJ2-6; D: TRBD2; V: TRBV5-1; size: -
DNA: TGTGCCAGCAGCCAATCCTCACCTACAGGGGCAGTTCCCAATTTC; CDR3: CASSQSSPTGAVPNF; J: TRBJ2-7; D: TRBD1; V: TRBV16; size: -
DNA: TGTGCCAGTAGTCTACAGGGGGTCGGTTCACCCCTCCACTTT; CDR3: CASSLQGVGSPLHF; J: TRBJ1-6; D: TRBD1; V: TRBV19; size: -
DNA: TGTGCCACCCCCGTTTGGCGTCAGGGTGTTCAGCCCCAGCATTTT; CDR3: CATPVWRQGVQPQHF; J: TRBJ1-5; D: -; V: TRBV24-1; size: -
DNA: TGTGCCTGGAGCCGGGACAGCGCCAATTCACCCCTCCACTTT; CDR3: CAWSRDSANSPLHF; J: TRBJ1-6; D: TRBD1; V: TRBV30; size: -
DNA: TGCGCCAGCAGCGTTACCGGGACAAAGGAGACCCAGTACTTC; CDR3: CASSVTGTKETQYF; J: TRBJ2-5; D: -; V: TRBV5-1; size: -
DNA: TGCAGCGTTGAAGAATTGGCTTTTGGTACTGAAGCTTTCTTT; CDR3: CSVEELAFGTEAFF; J: TRBJ1-1; D: -; V: TRBV29-1; size: -
DNA: TGCGCCAGCAGCTGGGGGTTCGAGGCCCAGTACTTC; CDR3: CASSWGFEAQYF; J: TRBJ2-5; D: -; V: TRBV5-1; size: -
DNA: TGTGCCAGCAGTTACCGGCGGAGCAATCAGCCCCAGCATTTT; CDR3: CASSYRRSNQPQHF; J: TRBJ1-5; D: -; V: TRBV6-2/TRBV6-3; size: -
DNA: TGTGCCAGCAGCCCGGTAGCGGGATCCTACAATGAGCAGTTCTTC; CDR3: CASSPVAGSYNEQFF; J: TRBJ2-1; D: TRBD2; V: TRBV7-2; size: -
DNA: TGTGCCAGCAGTTACTCGATTGGAGGGGTCTTAGATACGCAGTATTTT; CDR3: CASSYSIGGVLDTQYF; J: TRBJ2-3; D: -; V: TRBV6-5; size: -
DNA: TGTGCCAGCAGCCCAGCCAGGGGGCGGATGAACACTGAAGCTTTCTTT; CDR3: CASSPARGRMNTEAFF; J: TRBJ1-1; D: TRBD1; V: TRBV9; size: -
DNA: TGTGCCAGCAGGGATTGGACTAGCAACACCGGGGAGCTGTTTTTT; CDR3: CASRDWTSNTGELFF; J: TRBJ2-2; D: TRBD2; V: TRBV4-2; size: -
DNA: TGTGCCAGCAGTAAAGGGGGGGCAGGCACCGGGGAGCTGTTTTTT; CDR3: CASSKGGAGTGELFF; J: TRBJ2-2; D: -; V: TRBV7-2; size: once
DNA: TGTGCCAGCACCACTCCCTCTACAGGGCCCACCTACGAGCAGTACTTC; CDR3: CASTTPSTGPTYEQYF; J: TRBJ2-7; D: -; V: TRBV27; size: -
DNA: TGTGCCAGCAGTCCCCGCCCTCCCCCTAATGAAAAACTGTTTTTT; CDR3: CASSPRPPPNEKLFF; J: TRBJ1-4; D: -; V: TRBV27; size: -
DNA: TGCGCCAGCACCCTAAACTGGGGTATGGAGCCAATGAACACTGAAGCTTTCTTT; CDR3: CASTLNWGMEPMNTEAFF; J: TRBJ1-1; D: -; V: TRBV5-1; size: -